These T cell receptor beta chains were read from a single sample in a study of untreated major depressive disorder. TCRdb's table, derived via immunoSEQ multiplex PCR, lists solely in-frame clones and lacks some. Of under 15,000 clones listed, around 90% are singletons. The sequenced sample consisted of CD4+ T cells from PBMCs. The receptors derive from a man in his thirties or forties with major depressive disorder. CDR3s include the opening cysteine and the closing phenylalanine or tryptophan. The D gene is left open where the match is weak. The size entry is marked missing in some rows and otherwise reads once, few, many or a size class.

cdr3_nt	cdr3_aa	j_call	v_call	clone_size	d_call
TGTGCCAGCAGTGGGGGCGGCTCCTACAATGAGCAGTTCTTC	CASSGGGSYNEQFF	TRBJ2-1	TRBV6-6	-	-
TGCGCCAGCAGCCCAGTGGTAGCGGGCTCCTACGAGCAGTACTTC	CASSPVVAGSYEQYF	TRBJ2-7	TRBV5-1	-	TRBD2
TGTGCCAGAACCGGGACTAGCGGGGATACGCAGTATTTT	CARTGTSGDTQYF	TRBJ2-3	TRBV7-9	-	TRBD2
TGTGCCAGCAGTGCGGGTTTGAACACTGAAGCTTTCTTT	CASSAGLNTEAFF	TRBJ1-1	TRBV2	-	-
TGTGCCAGTTGGGGGATTTTTGAAGCTTTCTTT	CASWGIFEAFF	TRBJ1-1	TRBV28	-	-
TGTGCCAGCATGGACGGGACGGGAGGGTTCCCTACCCAGCATTTT	CASMDGTGGFPTQHF	TRBJ1-5	TRBV6-6	-	-
TGTGCCAGCAGCTACCGGTTGGGCTTCTCTGGAAACACCATATATTTT	CASSYRLGFSGNTIYF	TRBJ1-3	TRBV7-2	once	-
TGTGCCAGCGGAAAGGGGGCTAACACTGAAGCTTTCTTT	CASGKGANTEAFF	TRBJ1-1	TRBV7-3	-	TRBD1
TGTGCCAGCAGCGATCCGGGACAGCCTCAAGAGACCCAGTACTTC	CASSDPGQPQETQYF	TRBJ2-5	TRBV5-6	-	TRBD1
TGTGCCAGCAGCTTGGTACTAGAGCAGTTCTTC	CASSLVLEQFF	TRBJ2-1	TRBV5-6	once	-
TGTGCCAGCAGCTTAACTTCTAGCGGGAGCTCTAGCACAGATACGCAGTATTTT	CASSLTSSGSSSTDTQYF	TRBJ2-3	TRBV7-3	-	TRBD2
TGTGCCAGCAGTTCTCAGGGGGTTTCCTACGAGCAGTACTTC	CASSSQGVSYEQYF	TRBJ2-7	TRBV7-2	-	TRBD1
TGTGCCAGCAGAGTTGGGGGGCCGAACACTGAAGCTTTCTTT	CASRVGGPNTEAFF	TRBJ1-1	TRBV5-4	once	-
TGTGCCAGCAGCAGGGCAGGGGTGCCCTATGGTGAAGCTTTCTTT	CASSRAGVPYGEAFF	TRBJ1-1	TRBV21-1	-	-
TGCGCCAGCAGCTTGACGTCGGGGCGAGAGACCCAGTACTTC	CASSLTSGRETQYF	TRBJ2-5	TRBV5-1	-	-
TGTGCCTGGGAGACTAGCGGGGTCACAGATACGCAGTATTTT	CAWETSGVTDTQYF	TRBJ2-3	TRBV30	-	TRBD2
TGTGCCAGCAGCTTAGCCCGGACTAGCGGGGTTAAGCGGCAGTACTTC	CASSLARTSGVKRQYF	TRBJ2-7	TRBV7-8	-	TRBD2
TGTGCCAGCTCACCGTACGGGACAGGGTCAATGGAGTACTTC	CASSPYGTGSMEYF	TRBJ2-7	TRBV18	-	TRBD1
TGCGCCAGCATTACTCCGATGGGACAGGGGATAGGGAACACTGAAGCTTTCTTT	CASITPMGQGIGNTEAFF	TRBJ1-1	TRBV10-1	-	TRBD1
TGTGCCAGATCGTCCGGGACTGCGGGTTGGGAGCAGTTCTTC	CARSSGTAGWEQFF	TRBJ2-1	TRBV30	-	-
TGCAGCGTTGAAGAATCTAATGGGGGCACTGAAGCTTTCTTT	CSVEESNGGTEAFF	TRBJ1-1	TRBV29-1	-	-
TGTGCCAGCAGTTACCGACGGGGACCAGTTGAAAAACTGTTTTTT	CASSYRRGPVEKLFF	TRBJ1-4	TRBV6-5	-	-
TGCGCCAGCAGCTTGGCGGACAGTCGGGCTGAAGAGCAGTACTTC	CASSLADSRAEEQYF	TRBJ2-7	TRBV5-1	-	-
TGTGCCAGCAGCTTACAGGCGGGGGACACTGAAGCTTTCTTT	CASSLQAGDTEAFF	TRBJ1-1	TRBV7-9	-	-
TGTGCCAGCAAGGATTCAGGGAACGCCTACGAGCAGTACTTC	CASKDSGNAYEQYF	TRBJ2-7	TRBV6-1	-	-
TGTGCCAGCAGTAATAGGCTCATCTATGGCTACACCTTC	CASSNRLIYGYTF	TRBJ1-2	TRBV5-4	few	-
TGTGCCAGCAGCAAATGGGAGGAAGGGGCGGGCTACACCTTC	CASSKWEEGAGYTF	TRBJ1-2	TRBV21-1	once	-
TGTGCCAGCAGCCATGGGACAGGGAAGGAAGGAGATACGCAGTATTTT	CASSHGTGKEGDTQYF	TRBJ2-3	TRBV5-6	-	TRBD1
TGCGCCAGCAGACGGGACGGCGGAAATGAAAAACTGTTTTTT	CASRRDGGNEKLFF	TRBJ1-4	TRBV5-1	-	-
TGTGCCAGCAGTGAAAAAACCCTCAATCAGCCCCAGCATTTT	CASSEKTLNQPQHF	TRBJ1-5	TRBV2	-	-
TGTGCCAGCAGCTTTTTTGCGGGGGTGGTCCCCGGGGAGCTGTTTTTT	CASSFFAGVVPGELFF	TRBJ2-2	TRBV7-3	-	TRBD2
TGTGCCAGCAGTGCCGCTATGACAGGCTACTATGGCTACACCTTC	CASSAAMTGYYGYTF	TRBJ1-2	TRBV6-5	-	-
TGTGCCAGCAGTGTCAGGGGGCCGGATGGCTACACCTTC	CASSVRGPDGYTF	TRBJ1-2	TRBV6-1	-	TRBD1
TGTGCCTGGCAACCTCGGACAGGGGTTAATTCACCCCTCCACTTT	CAWQPRTGVNSPLHF	TRBJ1-6	TRBV30	-	TRBD1
TGTGCCAGCAGGAACTACTGGGGCAATGAGCAGTTCTTC	CASRNYWGNEQFF	TRBJ2-1	TRBV2	-	-
TGTGCCAGCAGTTATGAACTAGCGGGGGGCATTGGGTTCACAGATACGCAGTATTTT	CASSYELAGGIGFTDTQYF	TRBJ2-3	TRBV2	-	TRBD2
TGTGCCAGCAGGGCACAGGGGAACTATGGCTACACCTTC	CASRAQGNYGYTF	TRBJ1-2	TRBV14	-	TRBD1
TGCAGCGTTGCGGACAATGAGCAGTTCTTC	CSVADNEQFF	TRBJ2-1	TRBV29-1	once	-
TGCGCCAGCAGCCAGCTGGGACTAGCTCTCACCACAGATACGCAGTATTTT	CASSQLGLALTTDTQYF	TRBJ2-3	TRBV4-1	few	TRBD2
TGCGCCAGCAGCTTGAGGGGTAGGGCCGTAGATGAGCAGTTCTTC	CASSLRGRAVDEQFF	TRBJ2-1	TRBV10-2	-	-
TGTGCCAGCAGAGCAGACAGGGGGGGCTATGGCTACACCTTC	CASRADRGGYGYTF	TRBJ1-2	TRBV2	-	TRBD1
TGTGCCAGCAGCTACGACGGAGGGATGGTTGAGCAGTTCTTC	CASSYDGGMVEQFF	TRBJ2-1	TRBV11-2	-	-
TGTGCCAGCAGCTTGGGTTTCGCGGGGGGGAGCACAGATACGCAGTATTTT	CASSLGFAGGSTDTQYF	TRBJ2-3	TRBV5-6	-	TRBD2
TGTGCCTGGAGTGTACAGGGTGAATCACCCCTCCACTTT	CAWSVQGESPLHF	TRBJ1-6	TRBV30	-	-
TGTGCCAGCAGCTTAGAGCACAATGAGCAGTTCTTC	CASSLEHNEQFF	TRBJ2-1	TRBV7-9	-	-
TGTGCGAGCAAGCCCCAGAACACCGGGGAGCTGTTTTTT	CASKPQNTGELFF	TRBJ2-2	TRBV7-2	-	-
TGTGCCAGCAGCGTAGATCCGGACAGCAGCGATGGCTACACCTTC	CASSVDPDSSDGYTF	TRBJ1-2	TRBV9	-	-
TGTGCCGCCTCGAGGGGGAGGGAATACCCGCCATCATCGATCAATCAGCCCCAGCATTTT	CAASRGREYPPSSINQPQHF	TRBJ1-5	TRBV11-3	-	-
TGTGCCAGTAGTTCAATTCGCTTCGTGGCGGCGGATGGAGCAGAAGCTTTCTTT	CASSSIRFVAADGAEAFF	TRBJ1-1	TRBV19	-	-
TGTGCCAGCAGCTTGGGTAATTCACCCCTCCACTTT	CASSLGNSPLHF	TRBJ1-6	TRBV11-3	-	-
TGTGCCAGCAGCTTCAGTGCGGGAAATAATTCACCCCTCCACTTT	CASSFSAGNNSPLHF	TRBJ1-6	TRBV7-8	-	-
TGTGCCAGCAGCAATGCCGGGGGTCGGGGGACTGAAGCTTTCTTT	CASSNAGGRGTEAFF	TRBJ1-1	TRBV21-1	-	-
TGTGCCAGCAGCTTCGGGGCCCGGGATGAGCAGTTCTTC	CASSFGARDEQFF	TRBJ2-1	TRBV5-6	-	-
TGTGCCAGCAGCACTCACTTAACAGGGTATGGCTACACCTTC	CASSTHLTGYGYTF	TRBJ1-2	TRBV27	few	-
TGTGCCAGCAGTGAAGGGACAGGGACCCTCTATGGCTACACCTTC	CASSEGTGTLYGYTF	TRBJ1-2	TRBV6-1	-	TRBD1